This record covers a single T cell receptor beta chain. Generated by immunoSEQ multiplex PCR, the TCRdb table keeps only in-frame clones and is missing some. The data contain a few hundred thousand clones, roughly 80% of them singletons. This entry belongs to a study of blood T cell repertoires in COVID-19. V was clipped by 1 base and J by 6 bases, with 4 bases between them. The CDR3 spans 12 residues. Germline V gives CDR1 SNHLY, CDR2 FYNNEI. The chain employs TRBV2 and TRBJ1-5; no clear D. The specimen was PBMCs or T cells enriched from blood (not recorded which). The TCR sequence derives from a woman in her fifties or sixties who had recovered from COVID-19. Written as DNA, the CDR3 is TGTGCCAGCAGTGAAGGTCTTCAGCCCCAGCATTTT. Protein sequence: CASSEGLQPQHF.